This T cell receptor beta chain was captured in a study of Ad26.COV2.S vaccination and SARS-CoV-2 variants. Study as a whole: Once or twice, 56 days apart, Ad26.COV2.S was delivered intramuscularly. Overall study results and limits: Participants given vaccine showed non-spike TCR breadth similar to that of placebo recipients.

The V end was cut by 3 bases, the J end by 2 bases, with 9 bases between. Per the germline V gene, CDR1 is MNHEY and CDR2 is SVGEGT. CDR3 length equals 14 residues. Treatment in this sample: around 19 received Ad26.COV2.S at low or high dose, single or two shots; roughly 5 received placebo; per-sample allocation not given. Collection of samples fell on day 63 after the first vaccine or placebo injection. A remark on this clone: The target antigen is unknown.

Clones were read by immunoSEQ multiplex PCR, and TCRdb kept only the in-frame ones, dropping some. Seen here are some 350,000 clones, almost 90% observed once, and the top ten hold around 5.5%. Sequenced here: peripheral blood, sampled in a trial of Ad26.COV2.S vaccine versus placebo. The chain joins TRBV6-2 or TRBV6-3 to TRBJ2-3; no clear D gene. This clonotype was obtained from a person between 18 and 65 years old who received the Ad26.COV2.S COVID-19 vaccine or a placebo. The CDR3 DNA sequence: TGTGCCAGCAGTTATCCAAGCCTCACAGATACGCAGTATTTT. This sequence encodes CASSYPSLTDTQYF.